These 6 T cell receptor beta chains share one sample of origin, sequenced in a study of Ad26.COV2.S vaccination and SARS-CoV-2 variants. Treatment in this sample: roughly 20 received Ad26.COV2.S at low or high dose, single or two shots; 5 received placebo; per-sample allocation not given. Each sample was drawn 63 days after the first injection (of vaccine or placebo). Profiling relied on immunoSEQ multiplex PCR, and the TCRdb table lists in-frame clones only, not all of them. The table lists 350,000 to 450,000 clones, around 82% of them singletons. Sequenced material: peripheral blood, taken in a trial of Ad26.COV2.S vaccine versus placebo. These receptors came from a person aged 18-60 years who received the Ad26.COV2.S COVID-19 vaccine or a placebo.

The J gene is TRBJ1-6, the V gene TRBV6-5; D is ambiguous. The length of the CDR3 is 12 residues. V dropped 5 bases and J dropped 7 bases, with 6 bases sitting between them. Germline CDR1 is MNHEY and CDR2 is SVGAGI. The DNA of the CDR3 is TGTGCCAGCAGTACGGGGAATTCACCCCTCCACTTT. Its protein is CASSTGNSPLHF.

V gene TRBV27 combines with J gene TRBJ1-6, with a weak D call TRBD1 (5 bases). In germline, CDR1 is MNHEY, CDR2 SMNVEV (reference sequence). Trimming shortened V by 5 bases and J by 8 bases, and 7 bases separated the two germline ends. CDR3 length equals 12 residues. The DNA for the CDR3 is TGTGCCAGCAGTCGCAGGGATTCACCCCTCCACTTT. Translating it yields CASSRRDSPLHF.

This chain joins TRBV12-3 or TRBV12-4 and TRBJ1-4, with no clear D. Trimming removed 6 bases at V and 8 bases at J, with 10 bases between. This CDR3 is built from 12 residues. The CDR3 protein is CASSRNDEKLFF. DNA of the CDR3: TGTGCCAGCAGCCGTAATGACGAAAAACTGTTTTTT.

This clone occurred once. The chain has TRBV7-9 and TRBJ1-2; no clear D gene. Trimming stripped 1 base from V and 4 bases from J, with 13 bases between. The CDR3 length is 15 residues. From germline, CDR1 is SEHNR and CDR2 FQNEAQ (reference sequence). CDR3 amino acids: CASSLVVGSPYGYTF. DNA of the CDR3: TGTGCCAGCAGCTTAGTTGTAGGATCGCCCTATGGCTACACCTTC.

This clone occurred a few times. The rearrangement links TRBV19 to TRBJ2-2; TRBD2 matches at 9 bases. Trimming cost V 3 bases and J 0 bases; bases outside gene matches: 8. CDR3 length: 18 residues. Germline V gene sequence: CDR1 LNHDA, CDR2 SQIVND (reference sequence). The CDR3 protein is CASSIWSSGGANTGELFF. CDR3 bases: TGTGCCAGTAGTATTTGGAGTAGCGGGGGAGCGAACACCGGGGAGCTGTTTTTT.

This clone was recorded at least ten times. The V gene is TRBV5-5, the J gene TRBJ1-2, with no clear D. V was clipped by 0 bases and J by 2 bases, with 11 bases between them. This CDR3 contains 15 residues. Germline V lookup: CDR1 SGHKS, CDR2 YYEKEE (reference sequence). CDR3 sequence reads: CASSLATTVNYGYTF. In DNA form, the CDR3 reads TGTGCCAGCAGCTTGGCCACCACGGTGAACTATGGCTACACCTTC.